One and the same sample provided the 16 T cell receptor beta chains below, sequenced in a study of cytomegalovirus exposure and HLA in healthy donors. PCR amplification relied on 60 Vbeta primers (plus 13 Jbeta primers). Libraries were prepared by immunoSEQ multiplex PCR; TCRdb keeps only in-frame clonotypes and omits some of them. There are 100,000 to 150,000 clones in the sample; approximately 81% occur only once, and 0.55% to 0.75% lies in the top ten. The specimen sequenced was PBMCs. The origin of the receptors is a man aged 18 to 35 in good health and CMV-seronegative.

The V and J genes are TRBV5-6 and TRBJ2-1; D may be TRBD2 (5 bases). The CDR3 consists of 16 residues. Germline CDR1 reads SGHDT; CDR2 reads YYEEEE. Trimming left V 4 bases short and J 0 bases short, with 14 bases between. Here the CDR3 reads CASSAGLRSSYNEQFF. In nucleotides, the CDR3 is TGTGCCAGCAGCGCTGGACTTCGAAGCTCCTACAATGAGCAGTTCTTC.

The chain has TRBV27 and TRBJ2-5; TRBD1 matches at 9 bases. The CDR3 loop spans 15 amino acids. Germline assignment: CDR1 MNHEY and CDR2 SMNVEV (reference sequence). The V and J ends lost 6 bases and 5 bases, in that order; junction bases with no gene match: 10. The CDR3 nucleotides read TGTGCCAGCAGGCCAAGACAGGGGGAGGGGGAGACCCAGTACTTC. Translation gives CASRPRQGEGETQYF.

The V and J genes are TRBV12-5 and TRBJ1-5; 8 nucleotides align to TRBD1. The V segment lost 6 bases and the J segment 5 bases; nucleotides outside the gene matches: 9. The V gene's germline CDR1 is LGHNT and CDR2 FRNRAP. The CDR3 consists of 15 residues. The CDR3 DNA reads as TGTGCTAGTGGCAACGGACAGGGTTTCGATCAGCCCCAGCATTTT. Its protein product is CASGNGQGFDQPQHF.

This clone was picked up one time. The V call is TRBV28, the J call TRBJ1-2; possible D gene TRBD1, 6 bases. In germline, CDR1 is MDHEN, CDR2 SYDVKM. The CDR3 sequence is 15 residues long. V was clipped by 5 bases and J by 1 base, with 14 bases between them. CDR3 DNA sequence: TGTGCCAGCAGTCAATGGACAGCCTATAACTATGGCTACACCTTC. Translating it yields CASSQWTAYNYGYTF.

As regards this clone: The identical CDR3 is also encoded by other nucleotide sequences in the sample. The chain is built from TRBV6-5 and TRBJ2-5; TRBD1 agrees at 10 bases. V dropped 0 bases and J dropped 5; count of bases not matched to a gene: 3. Germline V gives CDR1 MNHEY, CDR2 SVGAGI. This CDR3 contains 15 residues. The CDR3 sequence is CASSYSRTGGETQYF. CDR3 in DNA: TGTGCCAGCAGTTACTCTCGGACAGGGGGGGAGACCCAGTACTTC.

The J gene is TRBJ1-1, the V gene TRBV6-6, with 10 bases identical to TRBD1. V was pared by 8 bases and J by 1 base, with 10 bases of the junction left unmatched. Germline V lookup: CDR1 MNHNY, CDR2 SVGAGI (reference sequence). The length of the CDR3 is 16 residues. This CDR3 is CASGEWTGGRNTEAFF. CDR3 nucleotides: TGTGCCAGCGGCGAATGGACAGGGGGGAGGAACACTGAAGCTTTCTTT.

This chain joins TRBV30 and TRBJ1-1, with D perhaps matching TRBD1 (5 bases). The CDR3 consists of 11 residues. V lost 3 bases, J lost 10 bases, and 12 bases lay in between. The V gene's germline CDR1 is GTSNPN and CDR2 SVGIG (reference sequence). CDR3: CAWSGVGGAFF. The CDR3 DNA follows: TGTGCCTGGAGCGGGGTCGGGGGAGCTTTCTTT.

The V gene is TRBV28, the J gene TRBJ2-7; perhaps TRBD2 as D (5 bases). The CDR3 runs 15 residues. Deletions cut 6 bases from V and 2 bases from J, with 17 bases between. CDR1 and CDR2 (germline): MDHEN, SYDVKM. This CDR3 is CASSPTGNPAYEQYF. The CDR3 DNA reads as TGTGCCAGCAGCCCGACCGGGAATCCTGCCTACGAGCAGTACTTC.

This clone was seen only once. The chain uses TRBV30 and TRBJ2-2; D remains ambiguous. Between the trimmed V and J ends, which lost 5 bases and 1 base, there was a span of 5 bases. CDR3 length: 12 amino acids. Looked up from germline, CDR1 is GTSNPN and CDR2 is SVGIG (reference sequence). CDR3 DNA: TGTGCCTGGTCACAGAACACCGGGGAGCTGTTTTTT. This translates into CAWSQNTGELFF.

The chain uses TRBV5-1 and TRBJ2-5; D is ambiguous. CDR3 length: 12 residues. In germline, CDR1 is SGHRS, CDR2 YFSETQ. Trimming left V 6 bases short and J 5 bases short, with 11 bases between. The CDR3 protein is CASKSESETQYF. DNA of the CDR3: TGCGCCAGCAAATCAGAATCGGAGACCCAGTACTTC.

The CDR3 sequence is CASSPGLRGTGTDTQYF. The DNA for the CDR3 is TGCGCCAGCAGCCCCGGGTTAAGGGGGACGGGCACAGATACGCAGTATTTT. This chain links TRBV5-1 with TRBJ2-3; TRBD1 is a possible D gene (6 bases). Germline V CDR1 and CDR2: SGHRS, YFSETQ. The CDR3 totals 17 residues. The V gene lost 4 bases and the J gene lost 1 base, with 19 bases spanning the gap.

The CDR3 region is CAWLNGGTEAFF. The CDR3 region has the DNA TGTGCCTGGTTAAACGGGGGCACTGAAGCTTTCTTT. The genes are TRBV30 and TRBJ1-1, with a tentative D call TRBD1 (5 bases). Trimming pared 5 bases from V and 4 bases from J, leaving 11 bases between. Germline V gene data show CDR1 as GTSNPN and CDR2 as SVGIG (reference sequence). The CDR3 length is 12 residues.

The chain is built from TRBV6-6 and TRBJ2-7; D remains unclear. Germline V gene lookup returns CDR1 MNHNY and CDR2 SVGAGI (reference sequence). Trimming took off 6 bases at V and 0 bases at J, with 9 bases between the two ends. The CDR3 has 13 amino acids. CDR3 nucleotide sequence: TGTGCCAGCAGAGGAGAGGCCTCCTACGAGCAGTACTTC. This encodes CASRGEASYEQYF.

This clone was counted a few times. V is TRBV30 and J is TRBJ1-1; D gene ambiguous. CDR1 is GTSNPN and CDR2 is SVGIG in the germline V gene (reference sequence). Between the trimmed V and J ends, which lost 4 bases and 5 bases, there was a span of 11 bases. The CDR3 runs 12 residues. CDR3 bases: TGTGCCTGGACTCTAGACCGGACTGAAGCTTTCTTT. Its protein is CAWTLDRTEAFF.

The chain joins TRBV5-1 to TRBJ1-2; 10 bases are shared with TRBD1. CDR1 is SGHRS, CDR2 YFSETQ, per germline. The CDR3 has 16 amino acids. Trimming cost V 1 base and J 6 bases; bases outside gene matches: 9. The DNA for the CDR3 is TGCGCCAGCAGCTTGTCTGACAGGGGGCTTGTCGATGGCTACACCTTC. This sequence encodes CASSLSDRGLVDGYTF.

Note on this clone: At one end the junction does not follow the germline gene, possibly because of a read error. The rearrangement uses TRBV10-3 and TRBJ2-7, with a weak D call TRBD2 (6 bases). The CDR3 is 15 residues long. The germline gives CDR1 ENHRY, CDR2 SYGVKD. The CDR3, as DNA: TGTGCCATCAGTGAGTCAGGTGGTAGCGCGGGGATTTTTCACTTC. Translation gives CAISESGGSAGIFHF.